One T cell receptor beta chain is described in this entry. Its antigen remains unknown. PCR amplification relied on 60 Vbeta primers (plus 13 Jbeta primers). The assay was immunoSEQ multiplex PCR, and TCRdb's table has in-frame clones only and misses some. The table includes 160,000 or so clones, roughly 80% detected once. The data are from a study of cytomegalovirus exposure and HLA in healthy donors. Findings and caveats of the study: Investigators reported 150 to 200 TCR beta chains as tied to cytomegalovirus. Specificity of three CMV-associated chains for CMV antigens was verified in vitro. TCR beta V segments were, for the most part, productive about 90% or about 30% of the time in an earlier analysis.

V was shortened by 1 base and J by 6 bases, with 9 bases between the two germline ends. CDR1 is SGHNT, CDR2 YENEEA, per germline. CDR3 size: 13 residues. The sequence came from a male donor in good health and CMV-seropositive. Sample: PBMCs. V gene TRBV11-3 combines with J gene TRBJ1-1, with D possibly matching TRBD1 (5 bases). CDR3 sequence reads: CASSLVAGAEAFF. CDR3 DNA sequence: TGTGCCAGCAGCTTAGTGGCGGGGGCTGAAGCTTTCTTT. Complete variable domain (other parts from reference TRBV11-3 and TRBJ1-1): EAGVVQSPRYKIIEKKQPVAFWCNPISGHNTLYWYLQNLGQGPELLIRYENEEAVDDSQLPKDRFSAERLKGVDSTLKIQPAELGDSAVYLCASSLVAGAEAFFGQGTRLTVV.